Following are 6 T cell receptor beta chains from one sample sequenced in a study of shared clonotypes between healthy human individuals. Terminally differentiated effector memory CD45RA+ cells were excluded by CCR7 positive selection of CD45RO-negative cells. Only in-frame clones appear in the TCRdb table, and some are missing; sequencing was by immunoSEQ multiplex PCR. The sample carries about 2.2 million clones, just under 95% recorded once. Sequencing used naive CD8+ T cells from PBMCs. All receptors come from a man aged 18 to 29 in good health. Some clones in this sample may be carry-over from other donors' samples.

V gene TRBV4-3 combines with J gene TRBJ2-7, with 7 bases fitting TRBD1. The V gene end was trimmed by 0 bases and the J gene end by 3 bases; junction bases not matched to a gene: 11. The V gene's germline CDR1 is LGHNA and CDR2 YSLEER. This CDR3 is 17 amino acids long. The CDR3 loop reads CASSQDPPGTVYYEQYF. CDR3 DNA: TGCGCCAGCAGCCAAGATCCCCCCGGGACAGTCTACTACGAGCAGTACTTC.

This chain joins TRBV28 and TRBJ2-1; 9 bases fit TRBD1. With V trimmed by 6 bases and J by 5 bases, 5 bases remained unmatched. Germline CDR1 reads MDHEN; CDR2 reads SYDVKM. The CDR3 consists of 14 residues. The DNA for the CDR3 is TGTGCCAGCAGAGGCGACAGGGGGAACAATGAGCAGTTCTTC. Protein: CASRGDRGNNEQFF.

The rearrangement uses TRBV5-6 and TRBJ1-5; TRBD1 might be the D (5 bases). CDR3 length: 14 amino acids. CDR1 and CDR2 from the germline V gene are SGHDT and YYEEEE. Between the trimmed V and J ends, which lost 0 bases and 5 bases, there was a span of 9 bases. CDR3 bases: TGTGCCAGCAGCTTGGCGGGGCCCTATCAGCCCCAGCATTTT. Translated, it gives CASSLAGPYQPQHF.

This chain joins TRBV4-2 and TRBJ2-3, with D unclear. Germline V gives CDR1 LGHNA, CDR2 YNFKEQ. The CDR3 is 16 residues long. Trimming took off 4 bases at V and 2 bases at J, with 16 bases between the two ends. CDR3 loop: CASSLSDISNTDTQYF. The CDR3 DNA follows: TGTGCCAGCAGCCTCTCTGACATCTCCAACACAGATACGCAGTATTTT.

This clone was recorded only once. The gene calls are TRBV9 and TRBJ1-1; 8 bases align to TRBD1. Per the germline V gene, CDR1 is SGDLS and CDR2 is YYNGEE. This CDR3 contains 15 residues. J gave up 0 bases and V 3 bases, and 4 bases lay outside the gene matches. The CDR3 nucleotides read TGTGCCAGCAGCGGGGGGACAGGAGTGAACACTGAAGCTTTCTTT. This translates into CASSGGTGVNTEAFF.

This clone has only one observation. The identical CDR3 is also encoded by other nucleotide sequences in the sample. The chain couples TRBV27 to TRBJ2-7; D remains ambiguous. V lost 3 bases, J lost 1 base, and 7 bases lay in between. Germline CDR1 and CDR2: MNHEY and SMNVEV (reference sequence). The CDR3 is 13 amino acids. CDR3 in DNA: TGTGCCAGCAGTTTTGGTCGGTCCTACGAGCAGTACTTC. Protein: CASSFGRSYEQYF.